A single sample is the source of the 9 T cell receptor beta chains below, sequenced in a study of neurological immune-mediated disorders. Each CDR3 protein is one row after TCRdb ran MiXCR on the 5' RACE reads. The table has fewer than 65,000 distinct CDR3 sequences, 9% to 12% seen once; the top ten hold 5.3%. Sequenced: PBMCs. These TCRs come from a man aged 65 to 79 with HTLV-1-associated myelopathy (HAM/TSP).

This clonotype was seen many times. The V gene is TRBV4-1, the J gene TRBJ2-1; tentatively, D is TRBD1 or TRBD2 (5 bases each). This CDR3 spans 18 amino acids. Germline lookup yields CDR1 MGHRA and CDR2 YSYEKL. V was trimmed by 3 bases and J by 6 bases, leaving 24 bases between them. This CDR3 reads CASSHKRPYSGGFNEQFF. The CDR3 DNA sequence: TGCGCCAGCAGCCACAAACGTCCTTATAGTGGGGGATTCAATGAGCAGTTCTTC.

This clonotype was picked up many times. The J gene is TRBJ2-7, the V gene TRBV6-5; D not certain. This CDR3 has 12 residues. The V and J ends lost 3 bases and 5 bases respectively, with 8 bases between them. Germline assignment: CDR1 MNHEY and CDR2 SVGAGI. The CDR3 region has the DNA TGTGCCAGCAGTTATGGGATCGACGAGCAGTACTTC. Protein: CASSYGIDEQYF.

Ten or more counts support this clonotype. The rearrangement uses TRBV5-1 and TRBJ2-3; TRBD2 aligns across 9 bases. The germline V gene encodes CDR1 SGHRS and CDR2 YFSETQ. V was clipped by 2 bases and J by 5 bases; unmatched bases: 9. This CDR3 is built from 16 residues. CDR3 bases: TGCGCCAGCAGCTTACCCATAGCGGGGGCCCGAGATACGCAGTATTTT. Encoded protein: CASSLPIAGARDTQYF.

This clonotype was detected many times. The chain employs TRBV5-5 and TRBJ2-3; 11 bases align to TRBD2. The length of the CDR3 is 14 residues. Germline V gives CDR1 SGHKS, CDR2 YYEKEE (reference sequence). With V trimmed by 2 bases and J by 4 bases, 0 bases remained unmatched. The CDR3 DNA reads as TGTGCCAGCAGCTTACTAGCGGGGGCAGATACGCAGTATTTT. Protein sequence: CASSLLAGADTQYF.

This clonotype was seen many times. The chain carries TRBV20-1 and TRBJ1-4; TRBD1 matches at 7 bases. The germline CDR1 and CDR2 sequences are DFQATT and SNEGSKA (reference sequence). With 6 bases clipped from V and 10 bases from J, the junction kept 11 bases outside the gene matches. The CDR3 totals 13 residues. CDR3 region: CSAPTLQGRKLFF. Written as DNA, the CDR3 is TGCAGTGCCCCCACACTACAGGGGAGAAAACTGTTTTTT.

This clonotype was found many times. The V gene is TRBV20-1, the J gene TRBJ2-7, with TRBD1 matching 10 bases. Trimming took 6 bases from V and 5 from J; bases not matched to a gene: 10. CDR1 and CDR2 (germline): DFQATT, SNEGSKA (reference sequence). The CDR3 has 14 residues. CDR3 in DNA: TGCAGTGCGGCTACCGGGACAGGGGTCGACGAGCAGTACTTC. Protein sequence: CSAATGTGVDEQYF.

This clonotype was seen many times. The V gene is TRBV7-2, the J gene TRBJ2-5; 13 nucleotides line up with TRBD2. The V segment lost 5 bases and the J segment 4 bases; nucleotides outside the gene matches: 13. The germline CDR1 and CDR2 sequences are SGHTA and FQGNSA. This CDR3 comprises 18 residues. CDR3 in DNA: TGTGCCAGCAGCCTCAACGACCGACTAGCGGGAGGTCGAGAGACCCAGTACTTC. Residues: CASSLNDRLAGGRETQYF.

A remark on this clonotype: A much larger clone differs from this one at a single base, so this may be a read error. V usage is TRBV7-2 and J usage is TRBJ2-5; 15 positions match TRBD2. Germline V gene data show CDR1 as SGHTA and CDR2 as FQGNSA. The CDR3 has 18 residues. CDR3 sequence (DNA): TGTGTCAGCAGCTCAGGGGGGACTAGCGGGAGGATTGGGAAGACCCAGTACTTC. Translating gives CVSSSGGTSGRIGKTQYF.

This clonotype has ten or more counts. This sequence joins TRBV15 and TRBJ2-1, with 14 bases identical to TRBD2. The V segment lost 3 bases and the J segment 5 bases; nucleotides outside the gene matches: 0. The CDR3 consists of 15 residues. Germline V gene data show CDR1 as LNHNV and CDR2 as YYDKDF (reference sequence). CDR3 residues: CATSRGLAGDNEQFF. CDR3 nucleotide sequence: TGTGCCACCAGCAGGGGACTAGCGGGGGACAATGAGCAGTTCTTC.